The entry below describes one TCR beta chain. The data originate from a study of blood T cell repertoires in COVID-19. About the research overall: Acute and convalescent COVID-19 samples came from the United States, Italy and Spain. Sources were T cells, B-cell-depleted T cells, or PBMCs; the material itself was cDNA or gDNA.

The V segment lost 5 bases and the J segment 3 bases; nucleotides outside the gene matches: 5. The germline CDR1 and CDR2 sequences are SGHRS and YFSETQ. The CDR3 is 14 residues long. TCRdb's copy holds only in-frame clones and misses some; the assay was immunoSEQ multiplex PCR. The data show about 160,000 clones, about 90% seen once. Adults between roughly 18 and 100 years of age took part from 20 to 25 US areas. Among Cohort 3 donors, those recovered had two negative PCRs, clearance, or symptom resolution. The clonotype comes from a woman aged 45-60 years who had recovered from COVID-19. Sequenced: PBMCs or T cells enriched from blood (not recorded which). The V gene is TRBV5-1, the J gene TRBJ2-7, with 10 bases lining up with TRBD2. The CDR3 DNA is TGCGCCAGCAGTACTAGCGGGGATCTCTACGAGCAGTACTTC. It specifies CASSTSGDLYEQYF.